A single sample is the source of the 17 T cell receptor beta chains below, sequenced in a study of identical twins. TCRdb analysed the 5' RACE reads with MiXCR anew, one entry per CDR3 protein. The sample records hundreds of thousands of distinct CDR3 sequences, 7% to 7.5% being singletons. These same records also appear under a second study, on yellow fever vaccine responses in identical twins.

Sequences were obtained from PBMCs. The origin of the receptors is a woman aged 18-29 years in good health.

CDR3 sequence reads: CSASRTEYSVSYNEQFF. The CDR3 DNA sequence: TGCAGTGCTAGTCGGACAGAGTATTCAGTCTCCTACAATGAGCAGTTCTTC. The chain recombines TRBV20-1 with TRBJ2-1, with D possibly being TRBD1 (6 bases). From germline, CDR1 is DFQATT and CDR2 SNEGSKA (reference sequence). CDR3 size: 17 residues. With 3 bases removed from V and 0 bases from J, the gap between germline ends came to 18 bases.

This rearrangement joins TRBV12-3 or TRBV12-4 to TRBJ1-4; D is perhaps TRBD1 (6 bases). The CDR3 length is 11 residues. The V end lost 5 bases, the J end lost 11 bases, and 9 bases lay between the germline ends. CDR3 protein: CASSLQGKLFF. CDR3 nucleotide sequence: TGTGCCAGCAGTCTCCAGGGGAAACTGTTTTTT.

This clonotype has a count of ten or more. The chain employs TRBV2 and TRBJ1-5, with D possibly being TRBD1 (5 bases). Trimming left V 4 bases short and J 7 bases short, with 11 bases between. Germline V gives CDR1 SNHLY, CDR2 FYNNEI. This CDR3 has 13 amino acids. The CDR3 coding sequence is TGTGCCAGCAGTGGTGACAGTCGGCAGCCCCAGCATTTT. Protein sequence: CASSGDSRQPQHF.

The gene calls are TRBV6-5 and TRBJ2-5; tentatively, D is TRBD1 (6 bases). V was pared by 2 bases and J by 2 bases, with 15 bases between. The CDR3 is made up of 16 amino acids. Germline CDR1 MNHEY, CDR2 SVGAGI. The CDR3 loop is CASSYLGASSQETQYF. DNA for the CDR3: TGTGCCAGCAGTTACCTGGGGGCCAGCAGTCAAGAGACCCAGTACTTC.

In its sample, this clonotype was seen a few times. The V call is TRBV10-3, the J call TRBJ1-2; unclear D gene. Germline CDR1 and CDR2: ENHRY and SYGVKD. The CDR3 length is 11 residues. The V end was cut by 11 bases, the J end by 7 bases, with 14 bases between. The CDR3 sequence is CAVGQGIGYTF. CDR3 nucleotides: TGTGCCGTTGGGCAAGGAATTGGCTACACCTTC.

This clonotype was seen at least ten times. V is TRBV12-3 or TRBV12-4 and J is TRBJ2-5; unclear D gene. Trimming took 1 base from V and 1 from J, leaving 4 bases between them. This CDR3 has 13 amino acids. DNA for the CDR3: TGTGCCAGCAGTTTAGTTCCCCAAGAGACCCAGTACTTC. Translation: CASSLVPQETQYF.

This chain uses TRBV19 with TRBJ2-1, with 9 bases fitting TRBD2. Germline CDR1 reads LNHDA; CDR2 reads SQIVND (reference sequence). The CDR3 runs to 17 residues. With 3 bases clipped from V and 7 bases from J, the junction kept 13 bases outside the gene matches. CDR3 nucleotide sequence: TGTGCCAGTAGTATTGGGGCTGGCGGGAGGGCCTCAAATGAGCAGTTCTTC. Amino acid sequence: CASSIGAGGRASNEQFF.

CDR3 in DNA: TGTGCCAGCAGCTTAGAGGGTCTAGCGGGTGAGACCCAGTACTTC. Translated: CASSLEGLAGETQYF. The chain employs TRBV11-3 and TRBJ2-5; TRBD2 aligns across 8 bases. Per germline, CDR1 SGHNT and CDR2 YENEEA. The CDR3 consists of 15 residues. With V trimmed by 0 bases and J by 5 bases, 5 bases remained unmatched.

The chain is built from TRBV3-1 and TRBJ2-1; the D gene is possibly TRBD1 (5 bases). Germline CDR1 LGHDT, CDR2 YNNKEL (reference sequence). Trimming removed 3 bases at V and 8 bases at J, with 17 bases between. This CDR3 is built from 15 residues. The CDR3 protein is CASSHGDQGMDEQFF. The CDR3 DNA reads as TGTGCCAGCAGCCACGGCGACCAGGGTATGGATGAGCAGTTCTTC.

This clonotype was detected ten times or more. CDR3 DNA: TGTGCCAGCAGCTCCGGGACAGGGAACTATGGCTACACCTTC. It is translated as CASSSGTGNYGYTF. The J gene is TRBJ1-2, the V gene TRBV11-2, with 9 bases matching TRBD1. With 4 bases clipped from V and 2 bases from J, the junction kept 2 bases outside the gene matches. CDR1 is SGHAT and CDR2 is FQNNGV in the germline V gene. The CDR3 contains 14 residues.

V and J are TRBV4-1 and TRBJ2-1; 8 bases align to TRBD2. The CDR3 sequence is 16 residues long. Germline CDR1 is MGHRA and CDR2 is YSYEKL. Losses at the gene ends were 3 bases for V and 11 bases for J; bases not matched to a gene: 15. The chain's CDR3 is CASSHTDQPTSGQQFF. Here the CDR3 DNA reads TGCGCCAGCAGCCACACCGATCAGCCCACTAGCGGCCAGCAGTTCTTC.

Many counts were recorded for this clonotype. This rearrangement joins TRBV5-1 to TRBJ1-1, with no clear D. Trimming left V 4 bases short and J 0 bases short, with 16 bases between. The CDR3 loop spans 16 amino acids. Germline V lookup: CDR1 SGHRS, CDR2 YFSETQ. In nucleotides, the CDR3 is TGCGCCAGCAGCCTCTTGGCCCCCGGGATGAACACTGAAGCTTTCTTT. As protein: CASSLLAPGMNTEAFF.

This clonotype was picked up many times. CDR3 DNA: TGCGCCAGCAGCTCCGACCCGGGGAGCACTGAAGCTTTCTTT. It is translated as CASSSDPGSTEAFF. The chain combines TRBV5-1 with TRBJ1-1; D gene uncertain. CDR3 length: 14 residues. V was trimmed by 3 bases and J by 4 bases, leaving 13 bases between them. Germline loops: CDR1 SGHRS, CDR2 YFSETQ.

Only a few counts were recorded for this clonotype. The chain uses TRBV11-3 and TRBJ2-1, with 7 bases lining up with TRBD2. With V trimmed by 4 bases and J by 2 bases, 8 bases remained unmatched. The CDR3 is 16 amino acids. Germline loops: CDR1 SGHNT, CDR2 YENEEA. This CDR3 is CASSSRAGRAYNEQFF. The CDR3 DNA sequence: TGTGCCAGCAGCTCCCGGGCAGGGAGGGCCTACAATGAGCAGTTCTTC.

The chain is built from TRBV5-1 and TRBJ1-1; 10 bases are a match to TRBD1. The CDR3 consists of 15 residues. The germline V gene has CDR1 SGHRS and CDR2 YFSETQ. With 2 bases clipped from V and 5 bases from J, the junction kept 6 bases outside the gene matches. The CDR3 sequence: CASSFRRTGGTEAFF. The CDR3 DNA reads as TGCGCCAGCAGCTTCAGGCGGACAGGGGGTACTGAAGCTTTCTTT.

This clonotype was seen ten or more times. V and J are TRBV7-9 and TRBJ2-1; D perhaps matches TRBD2 (6 bases). This CDR3 spans 15 amino acids. V was pared by 2 bases and J by 5 bases, with 13 bases between. Germline values: CDR1 SEHNR, CDR2 FQNEAQ (reference sequence). The CDR3 DNA is TGTGCCAGCAGCTTAATGGCTAGCGCTAACAATGAGCAGTTCTTC. Translating gives CASSLMASANNEQFF. The full variable domain, in which reference TRBV7-9 and TRBJ2-1 provide the parts outside the CDR3, is DTGVSQNPRHKITKRGQNVTFRCDPISEHNRLYWYRQTLGQGPEFLTYFQNEAQLEKSRLLSDRFSAERPKGSFSTLEIQRTEQGDSAMYLCASSLMASANNEQFFGPGTRLTVL.

The J gene is TRBJ1-2, the V gene TRBV24-1; no clear D gene. Trimming took 4 bases from V and 3 from J, leaving 5 bases between them. Germline-derived CDR1 and CDR2 are KGHDR and SFDVKD. The CDR3 is made up of 12 amino acids. This CDR3 is CATSEQDYGYTF. CDR3 nucleotides: TGTGCCACCAGTGAGCAAGACTATGGCTACACCTTC.